This T cell receptor (beta chain) was recovered during a study of T-cell reconstitution after alpha-beta-depleted transplantation in children. The authors prepared the TCRbeta library with unique molecular identifiers. TCRdb recomputed calls from the PCR reads with MiXCR, one row per CDR3 protein. The table has about 500,000 distinct CDR3 sequences, around a third seen once. CDR3 size: 11 residues. Trimming removed 6 bases from V and 7 bases from J, with 6 bases in between. From germline, CDR1 is MNHNY and CDR2 SVGAGI (reference sequence). This clonotype was recorded a few times. Sequencing used PBMCs from the stem cell graft donor, obtained from the stem cell graft. The receptor was derived from a human donor who donated a stem cell graft to a child with aplastic anemia. This sequence joins TRBV6-6 and TRBJ1-4; D gene unclear. The CDR3 protein is CASSSFEKLFF. The DNA of the CDR3 is TGTGCCAGCAGCTCCTTTGAAAAACTGTTTTTT.